This T cell receptor beta chain was sequenced during a study of identical twins. One entry per CDR3 protein, called by TCRdb with MiXCR from the 5' RACE reads. The sample lists under 800,000 distinct CDR3 sequences; less than 25% were seen once. CDR3 length equals 15 residues. Looked up from germline, CDR1 is SGHTA and CDR2 is FQGNSA. V shed 5 bases and J shed 1 base, with 13 bases lying between them. These data also featured in a second study, about T cells expressing NK-cell markers.

This rearrangement joins TRBV7-2 to TRBJ2-3; the D gene is possibly TRBD2 (5 bases). The sequence was obtained from a woman between 18 and 29 years old in good health. The sample consisted of PBMCs. The CDR3 sequence: CASSREGAGTDTQYF. The CDR3 DNA follows: TGTGCCAGCAGCCGAGAGGGAGCGGGCACAGATACGCAGTATTTT.